This T cell receptor (beta chain) was sequenced in a study of blood T cell repertoires in COVID-19. At the level of the study: Collection of acute and convalescent COVID-19 samples took place in the United States, Italy and Spain.

Germline V lookup: CDR1 KGHSH, CDR2 LQKENI. This CDR3 has 15 amino acids. V lost 1 base, J lost 8 bases, and 9 bases stayed unmatched. Profiled with immunoSEQ multiplex PCR; TCRdb holds only in-frame clones, not every one. This table holds 70,000 or so clones, 80% to 90% found once. Material for sequencing was peripheral blood. This TCR was sampled from a man in his 70s with active or convalescent COVID-19. V gene TRBV18 combines with J gene TRBJ1-2, with 8 bases that match TRBD1. CDR3 amino acids: CASSPQDRDTWGYTF. CDR3 DNA: TGTGCCAGCTCACCACAGGACAGGGATACGTGGGGCTACACCTTC.